Each of the 15 T cell receptor beta chains below was sequenced from the same sample in a study of T cells in Graves' hyperthyroidism and ophthalmopathy. The investigators amplified TCR beta CDR3 regions from RNA transcripts. A first-round RT-PCR of the TCR CDR3 used the HTBI primer set. Using its own MiXCR run on the multiplex PCR reads, TCRdb lists one record per CDR3 protein. The sample lists about 380,000 distinct CDR3 sequences, approximately 17% seen once, with 35% to 50% in the top ten. The sample consisted of blood. These receptor sequences come from a man younger than 35 with Graves' ophthalmopathy.

This clonotype was detected ten times or more. The rearrangement joins TRBV6-2 or TRBV6-3 to TRBJ2-5; 7 bases agree with TRBD2. CDR1 is MNHEY, CDR2 SVGEGT, per germline. V shed 10 bases, J shed 1 base, and the junction held 6 bases outside the gene matches. The CDR3 spans 13 residues. The DNA for the CDR3 is TGTGCCACCAGCGGGGCATCCCAAGAGACCCAGTACTTC. Amino acids: CATSGASQETQYF.

This clonotype was observed many times. This rearrangement joins TRBV7-9 to TRBJ2-7; 8 bases fit TRBD1. Trimming at V came to 6 bases and at J to 2 bases, leaving 3 bases not matched to a gene. The germline V gene encodes CDR1 SEHNR and CDR2 FQNEAQ (reference sequence). This CDR3 region has 13 residues. In DNA, the CDR3 is TGTGCCAGCAGTTTACAGGGGGCCTACGAGCAGTACTTC. It yields the protein CASSLQGAYEQYF.

There are many counts of this clonotype. The chain carries TRBV11-3 and TRBJ1-1; D perhaps matches TRBD1 (6 bases). Germline V gene lookup returns CDR1 SGHNT and CDR2 YENEEA. CDR3 size: 16 residues. Trimming took 2 bases from V and 3 from J, leaving 16 bases between them. The DNA for the CDR3 is TGTGCCAGCAGCTTATACAGGGTAAAGTTGGACACTGAAGCTTTCTTT. Translated: CASSLYRVKLDTEAFF.

This clonotype was counted at least ten times. V usage is TRBV6-1 and J usage is TRBJ1-5, with 7 bases matching TRBD1. This CDR3 spans 13 amino acids. Germline CDR1 MNHNS, CDR2 SASEGT. Unmatched junction bases numbered 2, after V lost 6 bases and J lost 3 bases. CDR3 DNA sequence: TGTGCCAGCAGGGGGACAGACAATCAGCCCCAGCATTTT. It translates to CASRGTDNQPQHF.

The V gene is TRBV20-1, the J gene TRBJ1-3; no clear D gene. The germline CDR1 and CDR2 sequences are DFQATT and SNEGSKA (reference sequence). The length of the CDR3 is 14 residues. The V and J ends lost 7 bases and 4 bases respectively, with 17 bases between them. The chain's CDR3 is CSVPWPAGGNTIYF. CDR3 coding DNA: TGCAGTGTTCCCTGGCCGGCAGGCGGAAACACCATATATTTT.

This clonotype has at least ten counts. J is TRBJ1-6 and V is TRBV2; no clear D. The CDR3 sequence is 14 residues long. V lost 3 bases, J lost 9 bases, and 12 bases lay in between. CDR1 and CDR2 from the germline V gene are SNHLY and FYNNEI. The CDR3 DNA reads as TGTGCCAGCAGTGAGCTTGATCGGGTTTCACCCCTCCACTTT. Its protein is CASSELDRVSPLHF.

This clonotype was counted ten times or more. The genes are TRBV11-2 and TRBJ2-3, with 10 bases lining up with TRBD2. The CDR3 length is 16 residues. The J segment lost 0 bases and the V segment lost 6 bases, leaving 6 bases of the junction unmatched. The germline gives CDR1 SGHAT, CDR2 FQNNGV. The CDR3 here is CASSRTSGSSTDTQYF. Here the CDR3 DNA reads TGTGCCAGCAGTCGGACTAGCGGCTCTAGCACAGATACGCAGTATTTT.

The sample holds a few counts of this clonotype. The chain joins TRBV6-1 to TRBJ1-4; TRBD1 matches at 8 bases. V lost 4 bases, J lost 2 bases, and 3 bases stayed unmatched. The CDR3 covers 15 residues. Germline CDR1 and CDR2: MNHNS and SASEGT. DNA for the CDR3: TGTGCCAGCAGTGGGAGACAGGGGACTAATGAAAAACTGTTTTTT. This sequence encodes CASSGRQGTNEKLFF.

In its sample, this clonotype was seen many times. The chain employs TRBV29-1 and TRBJ2-7, with TRBD1 matching 12 bases. Looked up from germline, CDR1 is SQVTM and CDR2 is ANQGSEA. The CDR3 has 14 residues. The junction had 6 bases not matched to a gene; V was cut back by 6 bases and J by 3 bases. This CDR3 is CSVKGTGGIYEQYF. CDR3 bases: TGCAGCGTAAAGGGGACAGGGGGCATCTACGAGCAGTACTTC.

The table lists this clonotype with many counts. This chain uses TRBV12-3 or TRBV12-4 with TRBJ2-3, with 7 bases matching TRBD1. This CDR3 region has 14 residues. V lost 6 bases and J lost 1; bases outside the gene matches: 4. The CDR3 DNA follows: TGTGCCAGCAGAAACGACAGGGGCACAGATACGCAGTATTTT. It is translated as CASRNDRGTDTQYF.

The chain employs TRBV5-1 and TRBJ2-3, with 16 bases lining up with TRBD2. Trimming took 4 bases from V and 4 from J; bases not matched to a gene: 3. Germline values: CDR1 SGHRS, CDR2 YFSETQ. CDR3 length equals 16 residues. The CDR3 is CASSAGTSGGADTQYF. The CDR3 DNA reads as TGCGCCAGCAGCGCAGGGACTAGCGGGGGGGCAGATACGCAGTATTTT. Looking up the rest from reference TRBV5-1 and TRBJ2-3 gives the full variable domain: KAGVTQTPRYLIKTRGQQVTLSCSPISGHRSVSWYQQTPGQGLQFLFEYFSETQRNKGNFPGRFSGRQFSNSRSEMNVSTLELGDSALYLCASSAGTSGGADTQYFGPGTRLTVL.

The CDR3 loop reads CASSAQARYEQYF. The CDR3 DNA follows: TGTGCCAGCAGCGCCCAAGCCCGTTATGAGCAGTACTTC. J is TRBJ2-7 and V is TRBV7-9; D ambiguous. Germline V CDR1 and CDR2: SEHNR, FQNEAQ (reference sequence). This CDR3 has 13 amino acids. V lost 5 bases, J lost 7 bases, and 15 bases lay in between.

The chain joins TRBV5-6 to TRBJ1-5; D remains unclear. In germline, CDR1 is SGHDT, CDR2 YYEEEE. The CDR3 is made up of 14 amino acids. The ends were cut back, 4 bases at V and 6 bases at J, with 14 bases in the middle. The CDR3 sequence is CASSQTSPPQPQHF. CDR3 sequence (DNA): TGTGCCAGCAGCCAAACTTCTCCCCCTCAGCCCCAGCATTTT.

The chain joins TRBV19 to TRBJ2-4, with TRBD1 identical over 8 bases. Germline V lookup: CDR1 LNHDA, CDR2 SQIVND (reference sequence). Trimming cost V 3 bases and J 8 bases; bases outside gene matches: 6. The CDR3 is 14 residues long. The CDR3 spells CASSIGQGADIQYF. In nucleotides, the CDR3 is TGTGCCAGTAGTATCGGACAGGGTGCAGACATTCAGTACTTC.

This clonotype was picked up many times. The chain couples TRBV3-1 to TRBJ2-5; 11 bases agree with TRBD2. The junction had 3 bases not matched to a gene; V was cut back by 0 bases and J by 0 bases. The length of the CDR3 is 17 residues. In germline, CDR1 is LGHDT, CDR2 YNNKEL (reference sequence). This chain's CDR3 is CASSQEFSGGDQETQYF. CDR3 bases: TGTGCCAGCAGCCAAGAGTTTAGCGGGGGGGACCAAGAGACCCAGTACTTC.